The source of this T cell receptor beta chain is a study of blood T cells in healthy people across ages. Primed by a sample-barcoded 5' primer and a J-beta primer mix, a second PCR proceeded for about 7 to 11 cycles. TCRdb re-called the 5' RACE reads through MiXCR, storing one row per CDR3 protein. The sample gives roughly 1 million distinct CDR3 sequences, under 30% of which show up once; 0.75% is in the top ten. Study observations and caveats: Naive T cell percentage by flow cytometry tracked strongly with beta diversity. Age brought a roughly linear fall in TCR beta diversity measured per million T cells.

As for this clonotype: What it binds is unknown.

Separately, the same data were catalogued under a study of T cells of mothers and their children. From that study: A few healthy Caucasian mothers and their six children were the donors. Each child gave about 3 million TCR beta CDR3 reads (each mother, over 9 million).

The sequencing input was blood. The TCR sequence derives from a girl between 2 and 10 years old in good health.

The CDR3 region has the DNA TGTGCCAGCAGTTATCAGGGGACTCAGCCCCAGCATTTT. Translating gives CASSYQGTQPQHF. V and J are TRBV12-3 or TRBV12-4 and TRBJ1-5; D might be TRBD1 (6 bases). V dropped 4 bases and J dropped 6 bases, with 10 bases sitting between them. CDR3 size: 13 residues.